A selection of T cell receptor beta chains follows, all from one sample in a study of OX40 agonist ivuxolimab in advanced cancers. Using immunoSEQ multiplex PCR, the repertoire was profiled, and TCRdb retains in-frame clones only, with some absent. The sample consists of approximately 84,000 clones, more than 75% of them appearing once. The sample consisted of CD4+ or CD8+ T cells sorted from blood, taken in a trial of the OX40 agonist ivuxolimab. The receptors derive from an adult with an advanced solid tumor such as melanoma, head and neck, liver or kidney cancer. The CDR3 runs from the conserved cysteine through the conserved F or W. A D gene is named only where the DNA matches it firmly. Rows may omit the clone size; those that give it use once, few, many or a size class.

>NA|NA|TRBJ2-5|TRBV5-1
TGCGCCAGCAGCTTGGACCCTCCAGGGGGGGGGCAGGAAGAGACCCAGTACTTC
CASSLDPPGGGQEETQYF
>NA|NA|TRBJ1-5|TRBV28
TGTGCCAGCAGGGTTTGGGGGGAAGGGGATCAGCCCCAGCATTTT
CASRVWGEGDQPQHF
>NA|TRBD1|TRBJ2-5|TRBV9
TGTGCCAGCAGCGGAGGACAGGGGGGGAAGGGAGAGACCCAGTACTTC
CASSGGQGGKGETQYF
>few|NA|TRBJ1-3|TRBV10-3
TGTGCCACCGCAGGGGATGGAAACACCATATATTTT
CATAGDGNTIYF
>NA|TRBD1|TRBJ1-4|TRBV7-9
TGTGCCAGCAGCTTGACAGGGGGTGGAGAAAAACTGTTTTTT
CASSLTGGGEKLFF
>NA|TRBD2|TRBJ2-5|TRBV25-1
TGTGCCAGCAGTAGGAGCGGGGGGCTCCAAGAGACCCAGTACTTC
CASSRSGGLQETQYF
>NA|TRBD1|TRBJ2-3|TRBV7-8
TGTGCCAGCGGACAGGACAGCACAGATACGCAGTATTTT
CASGQDSTDTQYF
>NA|NA|TRBJ1-6|TRBV7-8
TGTGCCAGCAGCCGGGGGAGGGCAACGAATTCACCCCTCCACTTT
CASSRGRATNSPLHF
>NA|NA|TRBJ1-2|TRBV7-9
TGTGCCAGCAGCTTAGATGCCGGAGACTATGGCTACACCTTC
CASSLDAGDYGYTF
>NA|NA|TRBJ1-6|TRBV6-1
TGTGCCAGCAGCTCAACAGTCTCACCCCTCCACTTT
CASSSTVSPLHF
>NA|TRBD1|TRBJ2-7|TRBV6-1
TGTGCCAGCAGACTAAACCAGGGGGCAATCTACGAGCAGTACTTC
CASRLNQGAIYEQYF
>NA|NA|TRBJ2-7|TRBV7-8
TGTGCCAGCAGCGGCTTTCGGGCAGGGCTCAAAAGGGACTACGAGCAGTACTTC
CASSGFRAGLKRDYEQYF
>NA|NA|TRBJ2-3|TRBV10-3
TGTGCCATCAGTTCCCAGCGAGAAGGGGTGGCCACAGATACGCAGTATTTT
CAISSQREGVATDTQYF
>NA|NA|TRBJ1-2|TRBV18
TGTGCCAGCTCATCCACAAGACAGGATCATGGCTACACCTTC
CASSSTRQDHGYTF
>NA|NA|TRBJ1-5|TRBV7-2
TGTGCCAGCAGCTTAGAAATCAATCAGCCCCAGCATTTT
CASSLEINQPQHF
>NA|NA|TRBJ2-1|TRBV9
TGTGCCAGCAGCGTATGGGTTGCAACCCCTAACTCCTACAATGAGCAGTTCTTC
CASSVWVATPNSYNEQFF
>NA|NA|TRBJ2-2|TRBV19
TGTGCCAGCACCAGAACGGGCAGCTTGCTTGCTGGGGAGCTGTTTTTT
CASTRTGSLLAGELFF